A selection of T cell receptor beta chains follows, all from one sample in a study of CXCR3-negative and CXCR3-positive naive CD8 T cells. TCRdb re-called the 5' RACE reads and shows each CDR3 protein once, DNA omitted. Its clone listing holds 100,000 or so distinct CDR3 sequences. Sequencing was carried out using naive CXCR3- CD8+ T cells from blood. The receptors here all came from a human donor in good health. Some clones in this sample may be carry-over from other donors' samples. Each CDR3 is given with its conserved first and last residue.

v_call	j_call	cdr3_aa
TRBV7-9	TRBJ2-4	CASSQLTGFQYF
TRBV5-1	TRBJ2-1	CASRDPGQAYNEQFF
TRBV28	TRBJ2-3	CASTPDGLNSGVYTDTQYF
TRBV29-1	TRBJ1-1	CSVDQGQYTNTEAFF
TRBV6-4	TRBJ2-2	CASSDGGGTGELFF
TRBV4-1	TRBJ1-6	CASSQTRTALPLHF
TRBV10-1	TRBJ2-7	CASSADRSSGTFLRDEQYF
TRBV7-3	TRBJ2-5	CASSLTLGETQYF
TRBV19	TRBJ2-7	CASSIGPRGDYEQYF
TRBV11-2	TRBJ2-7	CASSLTVMRDDEQYF
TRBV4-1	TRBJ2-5	CASSQEETSGQETQYF
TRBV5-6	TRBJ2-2	CASSLPGQGVLNTGELFF
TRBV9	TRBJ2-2	CASSGQGVGTGELFF
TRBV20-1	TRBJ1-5	CSAWDRGSPGNQPQHF
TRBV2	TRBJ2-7	CASTYGTSYEQYF
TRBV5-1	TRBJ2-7	CASSDGKYLSYEQYF
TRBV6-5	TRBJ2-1	CASSYRRLAAQSSYNEQFF
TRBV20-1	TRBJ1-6	CSARDSGRGSSPLHF
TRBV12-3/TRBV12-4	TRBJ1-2	CASSYGQTFYGYTF
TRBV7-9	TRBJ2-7	CASSLGQRPYEQYF
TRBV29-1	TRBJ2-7	CSVQTAGGFDYEQYF
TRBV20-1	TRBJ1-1	CSAPRTDEAFF
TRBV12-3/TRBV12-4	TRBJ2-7	CASSGDRPSYEQYF
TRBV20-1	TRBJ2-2	CSAGLAGDTGELFF
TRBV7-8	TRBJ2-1	CASSLLVGDNEQFF
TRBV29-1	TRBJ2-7	CSVEVREGPYEQYF
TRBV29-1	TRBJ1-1	CSAWGPTGGLYTEAFF
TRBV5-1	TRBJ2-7	CASSLGQGASSYEQYF
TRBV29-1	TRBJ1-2	CSAQSSYGYTF
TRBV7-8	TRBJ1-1	CASTPGGENTEAFF
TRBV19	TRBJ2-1	CASSSLTGGSYNEQFF
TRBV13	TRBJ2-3	CASSPTRGLATDTQYF
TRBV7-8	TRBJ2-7	CASSLGAYEQYF
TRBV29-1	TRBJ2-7	CSVEGDRTSYEQYF
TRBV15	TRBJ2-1	CATSRRQGAVPYNEQFF
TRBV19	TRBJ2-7	CASSIPFTYEQYF
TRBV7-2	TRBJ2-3	CASSLGPGQGTDTQYF
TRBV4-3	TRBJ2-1	CASSQDSGAGFNEQFF
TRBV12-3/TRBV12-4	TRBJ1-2	CASSKTTIWTADGYTF
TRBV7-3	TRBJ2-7	CASSLTTDGEQYF
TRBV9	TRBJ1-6	CASSVGGTGDSPLHF
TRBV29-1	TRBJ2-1	CSMRLAGSRERGHNEQFF
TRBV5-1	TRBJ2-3	CASSFGLAGEANTQYF
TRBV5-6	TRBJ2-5	CASSRDREEETQYF